The 25 T cell receptor beta chains below come from one sample, sequenced in a study of blood T cell repertoires in COVID-19. The table came from immunoSEQ multiplex PCR; TCRdb's copy has only in-frame clones and leaves some out. Of 98,000 or so clones in the sample, 80% to 90% were seen once. Sequenced input: peripheral blood. The source of these receptors is a human donor in a cohort sampled during active COVID-19.

The gene calls are TRBV15 and TRBJ2-6; D is ambiguous. The V gene's germline CDR1 is LNHNV and CDR2 YYDKDF (reference sequence). The CDR3 is 18 amino acids. V was trimmed by 1 base and J by 2 bases, leaving 15 bases between them. The DNA of the CDR3 is TGTGCCACCAGCAGAGTTTCTCACAGAGAAGCTGGGGCCAACGTCCTGACTTTC. Protein sequence: CATSRVSHREAGANVLTF.

The chain joins TRBV3-1 (or the pseudogene TRBV3-2) to TRBJ1-2, with TRBD1 matching 8 bases. In germline, CDR1 is LGHDT, CDR2 YNNKEL (reference sequence). The J segment lost 5 bases and the V segment lost 4 bases, leaving 6 bases of the junction unmatched. The CDR3 is 14 amino acids. The CDR3 sequence: CASSPGQGAYGYTF. The CDR3 bases are TGTGCCAGCAGCCCAGGACAGGGCGCTTATGGCTACACCTTC.

This rearrangement joins TRBV27 to TRBJ1-2; the match to TRBD1 covers 9 bases. Looked up from germline, CDR1 is MNHEY and CDR2 is SMNVEV (reference sequence). With 5 bases clipped from V and 5 bases from J, the junction kept 12 bases outside the gene matches. The CDR3 is 16 residues long. CDR3 sequence reads: CASSRAGTGKGYGYTF. The CDR3 DNA reads as TGTGCCAGCAGTCGCGCCGGGACAGGGAAAGGGTATGGCTACACCTTC.

A single count supports this clone. J is TRBJ1-2 and V is TRBV7-2; TRBD1 matches at 10 bases. Germline CDR1 is SGHTA and CDR2 is FQGNSA. V shed 1 base, J shed 7 bases, and the junction held 3 bases outside the gene matches. This CDR3 has 14 amino acids. The CDR3 here is CASSLGTGGGGYTF. For the CDR3, the DNA is TGTGCCAGCAGCTTAGGGACAGGGGGAGGTGGCTACACCTTC.

The chain joins TRBV10-2 to TRBJ2-3; 7 bases line up with TRBD2. Germline lookup yields CDR1 WSHSY and CDR2 SAAADI. The V segment lost 7 bases and the J segment 6 bases; nucleotides outside the gene matches: 13. The CDR3 totals 15 residues. The CDR3, as DNA: TGCGCCAGCAACGCCGGACTAGTCCCGCCTGATACGCAGTATTTT. Its protein product is CASNAGLVPPDTQYF.

V and J are TRBV30 and TRBJ2-4, with 7 bases lining up with TRBD2. This CDR3 spans 14 amino acids. V dropped 2 bases and J dropped 8; count of bases not matched to a gene: 9. Germline assignment: CDR1 GTSNPN and CDR2 SVGIG (reference sequence). The CDR3 reads CAWSKNGGRDIQYF. The CDR3 nucleotides read TGTGCCTGGAGTAAAAATGGCGGGAGAGACATTCAGTACTTC.

V is TRBV28 and J is TRBJ1-6; tentative D call: TRBD1 (6 bases). The CDR3 loop spans 16 amino acids. Deletions cut 2 bases from V and 8 bases from J, with 16 bases between. Germline V CDR1 and CDR2: MDHEN, SYDVKM. The CDR3 spells CASSLGLGGADSPLHF. The DNA for the CDR3 is TGTGCCAGCAGTTTAGGTCTAGGGGGGGCGGATTCACCCCTCCACTTT. The full variable domain, in which reference TRBV28 and TRBJ1-6 provide the parts outside the CDR3, is DVKVTQSSRYLVKRTGEKVFLECVQDMDHENMFWYRQDPGLGLRLIYFSYDVKMKEKGDIPEGYSVSREKKERFSLILESASTNQTSMYLCASSLGLGGADSPLHFGNGTRLTVT.

This clone came up a few times. The chain employs TRBV12-3 or TRBV12-4 and TRBJ1-5; 7 bases match TRBD1. V shed 7 bases, J shed 6 bases, and the junction held 6 bases outside the gene matches. This CDR3 has 13 amino acids. CDR3 region: CASTEGAGQPQHF. The CDR3 DNA reads as TGTGCCAGCACCGAGGGGGCAGGTCAGCCCCAGCATTTT.

This chain uses TRBV6-5 with TRBJ2-5; 10 bases are shared with TRBD1. After removal of 7 bases from V and 5 bases from J, the junction contained 10 bases not matched to a gene. CDR3 length equals 15 residues. Germline V CDR1 and CDR2: MNHEY, SVGAGI. This CDR3 reads CASIGYRTGGETQYF. The CDR3 region has the DNA TGTGCCAGCATCGGATATCGGACAGGGGGGGAGACCCAGTACTTC.

V is TRBV6-5 and J is TRBJ2-1, with a possible D match to TRBD1 (6 bases). Per the germline V gene, CDR1 is MNHEY and CDR2 is SVGAGI. The CDR3 totals 15 residues. V shed 6 bases and J shed 2 bases, with 14 bases lying between them. The CDR3 loop is CASRPTGLTYNEQFF. CDR3 nucleotide sequence: TGTGCCAGCAGGCCGACAGGCTTAACCTACAATGAGCAGTTCTTC.

V is TRBV2 and J is TRBJ2-3; TRBD2 agrees at 11 bases. CDR1 SNHLY and CDR2 FYNNEI come from the germline V gene. Germline trimming cut 5 bases from V and 2 bases from J; bases unmatched to any gene: 6. This CDR3 comprises 16 residues. CDR3 coding DNA: TGTGCCAGCAGTTCGACTAGCGGGACCTACACAGATACGCAGTATTTT. This translates into CASSSTSGTYTDTQYF.

This chain joins TRBV27 and TRBJ2-3; D is unresolved. The CDR3 covers 13 residues. Germline V gene data show CDR1 as MNHEY and CDR2 as SMNVEV (reference sequence). The V and J ends lost 4 bases and 4 bases respectively, with 9 bases between them. The CDR3 nucleotides read TGTGCCAGCAGTTCCGTCTTTGCAGATACGCAGTATTTT. Protein: CASSSVFADTQYF.

The V gene is TRBV19, the J gene TRBJ2-5, with 12 nucleotides matching TRBD2. With 4 bases clipped from V and 5 bases from J, the junction kept 5 bases outside the gene matches. Germline V lookup: CDR1 LNHDA, CDR2 SQIVND (reference sequence). There are 15 residues in the CDR3. The CDR3: CASSSLAGGQETQYF. In DNA form, the CDR3 reads TGTGCCAGTAGTAGTCTAGCGGGAGGGCAGGAGACCCAGTACTTC.

The gene calls are TRBV7-8 and TRBJ2-5; 12 bases align to TRBD1. The CDR3 covers 13 residues. Germline values: CDR1 SGHVS, CDR2 FQNEAQ. With 11 bases clipped from V and 4 bases from J, the junction kept 5 bases outside the gene matches. CDR3 nucleotides: TGTGCCGGCCGGGACAGGGGGCGAGAGACCCAGTACTTC. It specifies CAGRDRGRETQYF. The full variable domain, with the rest looked up from reference TRBV7-8 and TRBJ2-5, is GAGVSQSPRYKVAKRGQDVALRCDPISGHVSLFWYQQALGQGPEFLTYFQNEAQLDKSGLPSDRFFAERPEGSVSTLKIQRTQQEDSAVYLCAGRDRGRETQYFGPGTRLLVL.

The V call is TRBV28, the J call TRBJ2-7; TRBD1 agrees at 7 bases. The J segment lost 1 base and the V segment lost 5 bases, leaving 11 bases of the junction unmatched. This CDR3 is built from 16 residues. The germline gives CDR1 MDHEN, CDR2 SYDVKM. CDR3 protein: CASSGQGGDDSYEQYF. The CDR3 region has the DNA TGTGCCAGCAGTGGTCAAGGGGGCGATGATTCCTACGAGCAGTACTTC.

The V and J genes are TRBV2 and TRBJ2-5, with D perhaps matching TRBD1 (5 bases). CDR3 length: 13 amino acids. Looked up from germline, CDR1 is SNHLY and CDR2 is FYNNEI. V lost 8 bases and J lost 2, with 12 bases in between. This CDR3 reads CASQIGVQETQYF. The DNA of the CDR3 is TGTGCCAGCCAAATAGGGGTACAAGAGACCCAGTACTTC.

The chain couples TRBV7-6 to TRBJ2-7; 11 bases are a match to TRBD2. CDR1 is SGHVS, CDR2 FNYEAQ, per germline. Germline trimming cut 5 bases from V and 7 bases from J; bases unmatched to any gene: 13. CDR3 size: 16 residues. CDR3 nucleotides: TGTGCCAGCAGCAACACACTAGCGGGAGCCCGTTCGGAGCAGTACTTC. Its protein is CASSNTLAGARSEQYF.

This chain uses TRBV3-1 (or the pseudogene TRBV3-2) with TRBJ2-5, with TRBD2 matching over 13 bases. The J segment lost 4 bases and the V segment lost 5 bases, leaving 7 bases of the junction unmatched. Germline assignment: CDR1 LGHDT and CDR2 YNNKEL (reference sequence). The CDR3 length is 16 residues. In nucleotides, the CDR3 is TGTGCCAGCAGCGATCGACTAGCGGGAGGATTAGAGACCCAGTACTTC. Its translation is CASSDRLAGGLETQYF.

The rearrangement joins TRBV30 to TRBJ1-6; D is uncertain. Per the germline V gene, CDR1 is GTSNPN and CDR2 is SVGIG (reference sequence). V dropped 4 bases and J dropped 7 bases, with 8 bases sitting between them. This CDR3 spans 12 amino acids. The CDR3 here is CAWMTGNSPLHF. The CDR3 DNA sequence: TGTGCCTGGATGACGGGGAATTCACCCCTCCACTTT.

This clone was recorded once. The V call is TRBV28, the J call TRBJ2-5, with a tentative D call TRBD1 (6 bases). Germline V lookup: CDR1 MDHEN, CDR2 SYDVKM. The CDR3 consists of 13 residues. Trimming took 5 bases from V and 2 from J, leaving 9 bases between them. The CDR3 sequence: CASSGQPQETQYF. CDR3 coding DNA: TGTGCCAGCAGTGGACAGCCACAAGAGACCCAGTACTTC.

The sample holds a few counts of this clone. V usage is TRBV19 and J usage is TRBJ1-2; 10 bases are shared with TRBD1. CDR1 is LNHDA, CDR2 SQIVND, per germline (reference sequence). The CDR3 loop spans 15 amino acids. V was pared by 5 bases and J by 4 bases, with 7 bases of the junction left unmatched. Here the CDR3 reads CASSPQTGGFYGYTF. The CDR3 bases are TGTGCCAGTAGTCCACAGACAGGGGGCTTCTATGGCTACACCTTC.

This sequence joins TRBV28 and TRBJ1-2; 7 bases align to TRBD1. The CDR3 has 17 residues. J was trimmed by 3 bases and V by 3 bases; bases with no gene match: 13. Germline V gives CDR1 MDHEN, CDR2 SYDVKM. Here the CDR3 reads CASSFPKTGPTDYGYTF. The CDR3 DNA reads as TGTGCCAGCAGTTTTCCCAAGACAGGGCCTACTGACTATGGCTACACCTTC.

This clone is medium-sized by share. The chain carries TRBV1 and TRBJ1-3. TRBV1 is flagged as a pseudogene. The CDR3 totals 16 residues. In DNA, the CDR3 is TGCACCAGCAGAGGGGAGGGAACCTTCTCTGGAAACACCATATATTTT. This codes for CTSRGEGTFSGNTIYF.

The chain uses TRBV5-1 and TRBJ2-5, with TRBD2 matching over 12 bases. Germline assignment: CDR1 SGHRS and CDR2 YFSETQ. Unmatched junction bases numbered 4, after V lost 3 bases and J lost 4 bases. The CDR3 spans 15 residues. The CDR3 region is CASSWTSGEGETQYF. The CDR3 nucleotides are TGCGCCAGCAGCTGGACTAGCGGGGAGGGAGAGACCCAGTACTTC.

V gene TRBV28 combines with J gene TRBJ1-1; 9 positions agree with TRBD1. J gave up 0 bases and V 2 bases, and 13 bases lay outside the gene matches. In germline, CDR1 is MDHEN, CDR2 SYDVKM. The CDR3 sequence is 19 residues long. The CDR3 spells CASSLGAHPGQGMNTEAFF. CDR3 sequence (DNA): TGTGCCAGCAGTTTAGGGGCCCATCCGGGACAGGGAATGAACACTGAAGCTTTCTTT. Using reference TRBV28 and TRBJ1-1 for the parts outside the CDR3, the full variable domain is DVKVTQSSRYLVKRTGEKVFLECVQDMDHENMFWYRQDPGLGLRLIYFSYDVKMKEKGDIPEGYSVSREKKERFSLILESASTNQTSMYLCASSLGAHPGQGMNTEAFFGQGTRLTVV.